This TCR beta chain was profiled in a study of T cells after yellow fever vaccination. A single record per CDR3 protein comes from TCRdb applying MiXCR to the 5' RACE reads. The table records about 340,000 distinct CDR3 sequences, approximately 12% of them present only once. This material consisted of CD4+ T cells sorted from PBMCs, taken 15 days after the yellow fever booster vaccination. The TCR was taken from a man aged 18 to 30 who received the YFV17D yellow fever vaccine.

The CDR3 is CSVEGGSTDTQYF. CDR3 bases: TGCAGCGTTGAAGGCGGTAGCACAGATACGCAGTATTTT. The rearrangement uses TRBV29-1 and TRBJ2-3; unclear D gene. Germline V gene sequence: CDR1 SQVTM, CDR2 ANQGSEA. Trimming took 1 base from V and 0 from J, leaving 5 bases between them. This CDR3 is built from 13 residues.